Listed here are 26 T cell receptor beta chains from one sample, sequenced in a study of shared clonotypes between healthy human individuals. The method was immunoSEQ multiplex PCR; TCRdb's version includes in-frame clones alone and lacks a portion of them. This table has fewer than 3 million clones, just under 95% appearing once. Sample: naive CD4+ T cells from PBMCs. The subset denotes: CD45RA+ positively selected. These receptors were collected from a man between 18 and 35 years old in good health. Some clones in this sample may be carry-over from other donors' samples.

The rearrangement uses TRBV7-9 and TRBJ2-4; D may match TRBD1 or TRBD2 (5 bases each). Trimming took 4 bases from V and 7 from J, leaving 20 bases between them. This CDR3 contains 16 residues. Germline CDR1 and CDR2: SEHNR and FQNEAQ (reference sequence). The CDR3 DNA follows: TGTGCCAGCAGCTCACAACTAGTTGTTTCAGGGAACATTCAGTACTTC. It yields the protein CASSSQLVVSGNIQYF.

The chain has TRBV28 and TRBJ2-7; weak D call: TRBD1 (5 bases). Looked up from germline, CDR1 is MDHEN and CDR2 is SYDVKM. This CDR3 comprises 13 residues. The germline V and J ends were trimmed by 7 bases and 3 bases, with 13 bases remaining between them. CDR3 loop: CASTLGVGYEQYF. The CDR3 nucleotides read TGTGCCAGCACCTTAGGGGTAGGCTACGAGCAGTACTTC.

A single count supports this clone. The chain has TRBV7-3 and TRBJ2-5, with 9 bases matching TRBD2. The CDR3 has 14 amino acids. V lost 3 bases, J lost 5 bases, and 4 bases stayed unmatched. The germline V gene has CDR1 SGHTA and CDR2 FQGTGA. The DNA for the CDR3 is TGTGCCAGCAGCTTGTGGACTAGCGAGGAGACCCAGTACTTC. It is translated as CASSLWTSEETQYF.

The chain carries TRBV2 and TRBJ2-1, with 14 bases that match TRBD2. V dropped 6 bases and J dropped 0; count of bases not matched to a gene: 4. The CDR3 extends over 17 amino acids. The germline V gene has CDR1 SNHLY and CDR2 FYNNEI. CDR3 residues: CASRGTSGRLSYNEQFF. The DNA of the CDR3 is TGTGCCAGCAGGGGGACTAGCGGGAGACTCTCCTACAATGAGCAGTTCTTC.

The chain has TRBV7-2 and TRBJ2-5; TRBD2 matches 7 bases. The CDR3 is 16 residues long. The junction had 14 bases not matched to a gene; V was cut back by 5 bases and J by 5 bases. CDR1 is SGHTA and CDR2 is FQGNSA in the germline V gene. In nucleotides, the CDR3 is TGTGCCAGCAGCGCGGTCTGGGGCGGGAGTGGTGAGACCCAGTACTTC. Protein product: CASSAVWGGSGETQYF. The entire variable domain, with the rest obtained from reference TRBV7-2 and TRBJ2-5, is as follows: GAGVSQSPSNKVTEKGKDVELRCDPISGHTALYWYRQSLGQGLEFLIYFQGNSAPDKSGLPSDRFSAERTGGSVSTLTIQRTQQEDSAVYLCASSAVWGGSGETQYFGPGTRLLVL.

The V and J genes are TRBV7-8 and TRBJ1-4, with TRBD1 as a possible D gene (6 bases). CDR3 size: 17 residues. Trimming stripped 2 bases from V and 0 bases from J, with 13 bases between. CDR1 SGHVS and CDR2 FQNEAQ come from the germline V gene. The CDR3 sequence: CASSLRAGAATNEKLFF. DNA of the CDR3: TGTGCCAGCAGCTTACGGGCGGGGGCCGCAACTAATGAAAAACTGTTTTTT.

The V gene is TRBV7-3, the J gene TRBJ2-3, with D unclear. Between the trimmed V and J ends, which lost 1 base and 2 bases, there was a span of 10 bases. Looked up from germline, CDR1 is SGHTA and CDR2 is FQGTGA. This CDR3 has 15 amino acids. The CDR3 nucleotides read TGTGCCAGCAGCTTAAATGGTGAACCCACAGATACGCAGTATTTT. Translation: CASSLNGEPTDTQYF.

The chain employs TRBV7-9 and TRBJ2-7, with 9 bases lining up with TRBD1. V dropped 5 bases and J dropped 0; count of bases not matched to a gene: 11. The CDR3 is 17 amino acids. Germline V gene data show CDR1 as SEHNR and CDR2 as FQNEAQ (reference sequence). As DNA, the CDR3 is TGTGCCAGCAGCGAAAAAATGACAGGGGGAAGCTCCTACGAGCAGTACTTC. This translates into CASSEKMTGGSSYEQYF.

The chain couples TRBV27 to TRBJ2-7; TRBD2 aligns across 9 bases. Germline CDR1 MNHEY, CDR2 SMNVEV (reference sequence). The J segment lost 5 bases and the V segment lost 2 bases, leaving 10 bases of the junction unmatched. This CDR3 has 16 residues. The CDR3 nucleotides read TGTGCCAGCAGTTTAAATAGGGCGGGAGGGATCCACGAGCAGTACTTC. Translation: CASSLNRAGGIHEQYF.

The V and J genes are TRBV30 and TRBJ1-2; D is ambiguous. Looked up from germline, CDR1 is GTSNPN and CDR2 is SVGIG (reference sequence). The CDR3 runs to 13 residues. V was shortened by 2 bases and J by 2 bases, with 9 bases between the two germline ends. CDR3: CAWSFRTNYGYTF. CDR3 DNA sequence: TGTGCCTGGAGTTTCCGGACCAACTATGGCTACACCTTC.

This rearrangement joins TRBV7-9 to TRBJ2-3; D uncertain. The CDR3 runs to 15 residues. Germline V gene data show CDR1 as SEHNR and CDR2 as FQNEAQ (reference sequence). V was cut by 6 bases and J by 0 bases, with 13 bases left in between. Here the CDR3 DNA reads TGTGCCAGCAGTCCTCCGGAGCGTAGCACAGATACGCAGTATTTT. Translated, it gives CASSPPERSTDTQYF.

This chain connects TRBV9 to TRBJ2-2; D is unresolved. CDR1 SGDLS and CDR2 YYNGEE come from the germline V gene. The CDR3 extends over 13 amino acids. The ends were cut back, 4 bases at V and 1 base at J, with 5 bases in the middle. The CDR3 region has the DNA TGTGCCAGCAGCTCGGGGAACACCGGGGAGCTGTTTTTT. It translates to CASSSGNTGELFF.

This chain links TRBV5-1 with TRBJ2-7; D unclear. V was clipped by 4 bases and J by 0 bases, with 11 bases between them. CDR1 is SGHRS and CDR2 is YFSETQ in the germline V gene. There are 14 residues in the CDR3. This chain's CDR3 is CASSVGPSSYEQYF. In DNA form, the CDR3 reads TGCGCCAGCAGCGTTGGGCCGAGCTCCTACGAGCAGTACTTC. The entire variable domain, with the rest obtained from reference TRBV5-1 and TRBJ2-7, is as follows: KAGVTQTPRYLIKTRGQQVTLSCSPISGHRSVSWYQQTPGQGLQFLFEYFSETQRNKGNFPGRFSGRQFSNSRSEMNVSTLELGDSALYLCASSVGPSSYEQYFGPGTRLTVT.

In regard to this clone: In the same sample, other DNA sequences code for this CDR3. CDR3 nucleotide sequence: TGTGCCAGTAGTATGGCAGGCTATGGCTACACCTTC. Protein sequence: CASSMAGYGYTF. This sequence joins TRBV19 and TRBJ1-2; D remains ambiguous. The V end was cut by 3 bases, the J end by 4 bases, with 6 bases between. This CDR3 is built from 12 residues. Germline values: CDR1 LNHDA, CDR2 SQIVND (reference sequence).

With regard to this clone: The identical CDR3 is also encoded by other nucleotide sequences in the sample. This chain connects TRBV5-1 to TRBJ2-7; D ambiguous. The germline gives CDR1 SGHRS, CDR2 YFSETQ. The CDR3 is 11 amino acids. The V end was cut by 3 bases, the J end by 4 bases, with 5 bases between. This chain's CDR3 is CASSSEYEQYF. The CDR3 bases are TGCGCCAGCAGCTCTGAATACGAGCAGTACTTC. Full variable domain (rest looked up from reference TRBV5-1 and TRBJ2-7): KAGVTQTPRYLIKTRGQQVTLSCSPISGHRSVSWYQQTPGQGLQFLFEYFSETQRNKGNFPGRFSGRQFSNSRSEMNVSTLELGDSALYLCASSSEYEQYFGPGTRLTVT.

V gene TRBV2 combines with J gene TRBJ2-1; no firm D call. CDR3 size: 17 residues. The ends were cut back, 8 bases at V and 5 bases at J, with 25 bases in the middle. In germline, CDR1 is SNHLY, CDR2 FYNNEI. The CDR3 DNA is TGTGCCAGCCTCACGAAAACCCACTGGTATGGAGACAATGAGCAGTTCTTC. It yields the protein CASLTKTHWYGDNEQFF.

V gene TRBV18 combines with J gene TRBJ2-1, with a possible D match to TRBD2 (6 bases). Trimming shortened V by 6 bases and J by 10 bases, and 16 bases separated the two germline ends. The CDR3 covers 13 residues. Germline CDR1 and CDR2: KGHSH and LQKENI. The CDR3 region has the DNA TGTGCCAGCTCCCCTAGCGTGGGGGTAGAGCAGTTCTTC. This sequence encodes CASSPSVGVEQFF. Full variable domain (missing parts from reference TRBV18 and TRBJ2-1): NAGVMQNPRHLVRRRGQEARLRCSPMKGHSHVYWYRQLPEEGLKFMVYLQKENIIDESGMPKERFSAEFPKEGPSILRIQQVVRGDSAAYFCASSPSVGVEQFFGPGTRLTVL.

The V gene is TRBV5-1, the J gene TRBJ2-5; TRBD2 is a possible D gene (5 bases). V was cut by 4 bases and J by 2 bases, with 15 bases left in between. Germline CDR1 reads SGHRS; CDR2 reads YFSETQ. The CDR3 covers 15 residues. The CDR3 region has the DNA TGCGCCAGCAGCGTCCCTGGAGGTAGACAAGAGACCCAGTACTTC. It translates to CASSVPGGRQETQYF.

A single count supports this clone. The rearrangement joins TRBV30 to TRBJ1-2; a weak D match, TRBD1 (5 bases). The V gene's germline CDR1 is GTSNPN and CDR2 SVGIG (reference sequence). The CDR3 length is 17 residues. V was shortened by 4 bases and J by 2 bases, with 23 bases between the two germline ends. CDR3 coding DNA: TGTGCCTGGACCCGACAGTTAGCAGGGCGTCCGAACTATGGCTACACCTTC. It yields the protein CAWTRQLAGRPNYGYTF.

V gene TRBV29-1 combines with J gene TRBJ2-7, with D perhaps TRBD2 (5 bases). CDR3 length: 14 amino acids. Germline CDR1 reads SQVTM; CDR2 reads ANQGSEA. The V and J ends lost 4 bases and 5 bases respectively, with 18 bases between them. The CDR3 loop is CSVGPEGKGHEQYF. The CDR3 DNA sequence: TGCAGCGTTGGCCCAGAGGGCAAAGGTCACGAGCAGTACTTC.

The chain uses TRBV5-1 and TRBJ2-5, with TRBD2 identical over 13 bases. Germline values: CDR1 SGHRS, CDR2 YFSETQ. V shed 2 bases and J 4 bases; nucleotides not matched to a gene: 5. This CDR3 has 16 amino acids. The DNA of the CDR3 is TGCGCCAGCAGCTTTACTAGCGGGAGGGAAGGAGAGACCCAGTACTTC. Encoded protein: CASSFTSGREGETQYF.

This chain's CDR3 is CASSPRLAGSYEQYF. The CDR3 DNA reads as TGTGCCAGCAGCCCCAGACTAGCGGGATCCTACGAGCAGTACTTC. The genes are TRBV7-9 and TRBJ2-7, with TRBD2 matching over 11 bases. From germline, CDR1 is SEHNR and CDR2 FQNEAQ (reference sequence). The CDR3 is made up of 15 amino acids. V shed 5 bases, J shed 1 base, and the junction held 4 bases outside the gene matches.

The chain carries TRBV7-6 and TRBJ2-2; D remains ambiguous. The CDR3 is made up of 15 amino acids. The V end was cut by 6 bases, the J end by 6 bases, with 17 bases between. Germline values: CDR1 SGHVS, CDR2 FNYEAQ. CDR3 sequence reads: CASRRNSPSSGELFF. In nucleotides, the CDR3 is TGTGCCAGCAGACGCAACTCGCCGAGCTCCGGGGAGCTGTTTTTT.

Points on this clone: Other DNA variants within this sample encode the same CDR3. This rearrangement joins TRBV5-1 to TRBJ2-1, with 14 bases matching TRBD2. The V gene end was trimmed by 3 bases and the J gene end by 2 bases; junction bases not matched to a gene: 4. CDR1 is SGHRS, CDR2 YFSETQ, per germline. The CDR3 runs to 17 residues. The CDR3 region is CASSWGLAGAPYNEQFF. CDR3 coding DNA: TGCGCCAGCAGCTGGGGACTAGCGGGAGCCCCCTACAATGAGCAGTTCTTC.

The rearrangement uses TRBV7-6 and TRBJ2-7; maybe TRBD2 (6 bases). The CDR3 has 16 residues. Germline V gives CDR1 SGHVS, CDR2 FNYEAQ. The V and J ends lost 5 bases and 7 bases respectively, with 24 bases between them. As DNA, the CDR3 is TGTGCCAGCAGCGCTCTTAGGGGACTTGGCCAGGGAGAGCAGTACTTC. Protein sequence: CASSALRGLGQGEQYF.

CDR3 sequence: CASSPRLAGVGGELFF. CDR3 DNA sequence: TGTGCCAGCAGCCCCAGACTAGCGGGAGTTGGCGGGGAGCTGTTTTTT. The rearrangement joins TRBV9 to TRBJ2-2; 12 bases map to TRBD2. Germline trimming cut 4 bases from V and 7 bases from J; bases unmatched to any gene: 8. The germline V gene encodes CDR1 SGDLS and CDR2 YYNGEE. The CDR3 consists of 16 residues.